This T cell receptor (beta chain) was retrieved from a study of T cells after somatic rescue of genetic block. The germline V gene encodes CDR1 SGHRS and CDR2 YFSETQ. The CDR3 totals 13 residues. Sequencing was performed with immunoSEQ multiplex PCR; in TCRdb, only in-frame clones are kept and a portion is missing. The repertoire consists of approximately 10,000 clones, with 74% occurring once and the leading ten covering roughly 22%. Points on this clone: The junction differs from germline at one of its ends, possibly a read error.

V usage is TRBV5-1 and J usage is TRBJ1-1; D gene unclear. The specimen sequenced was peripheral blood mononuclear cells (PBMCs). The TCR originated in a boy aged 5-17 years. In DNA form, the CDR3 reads TGCGTCAGCAGCCTATGGTGGCATACTGAAGCTTTCTTT. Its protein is CVSSLWWHTEAFF.